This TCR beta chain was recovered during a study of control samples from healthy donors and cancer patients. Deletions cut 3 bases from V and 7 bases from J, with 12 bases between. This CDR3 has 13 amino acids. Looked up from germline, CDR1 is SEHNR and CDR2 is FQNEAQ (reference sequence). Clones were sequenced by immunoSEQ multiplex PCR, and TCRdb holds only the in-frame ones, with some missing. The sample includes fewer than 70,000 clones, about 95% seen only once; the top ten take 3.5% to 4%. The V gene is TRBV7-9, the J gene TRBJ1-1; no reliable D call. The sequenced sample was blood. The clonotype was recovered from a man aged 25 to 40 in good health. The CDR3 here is CASSFRGMGEAFF. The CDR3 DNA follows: TGTGCCAGCAGCTTCCGGGGTATGGGTGAAGCTTTCTTT.